A selection of T cell receptor beta chains follows, all from one sample in a study of T cell responses to AZD1222 COVID-19 vaccine. Sequenced by immunoSEQ multiplex PCR; TCRdb stores in-frame clones only, minus some. The top ten hold 2.5% to 3% of the sample, which has 150,000 to 200,000 clones, about 89% seen once. Material: peripheral blood, obtained on day 0 of MenACWY control vaccination. The receptors shown here come from an adult in good health. CDR3s include the opening cysteine and the closing phenylalanine or tryptophan. The D gene is left open where the match is weak. Some rows have no size entry. The others give once, few or many, or a class for an expanded clone.

NA | NA | TRBJ1-6 | TRBV9 | CASSVGEGNSPLHF | TGTGCCAGCAGCGTAGGCGAGGGTAATTCACCCCTCCACTTT
NA | NA | TRBJ2-2 | TRBV12-3/TRBV12-4 | CASSEPRGELFF | TGTGCCAGCAGCGAGCCTCGGGGGGAGCTGTTTTTT
NA | NA | TRBJ1-1 | TRBV18 | CASILETEAFF | TGTGCCAGTATCCTTGAGACTGAAGCTTTCTTT
NA | few | TRBJ2-1 | TRBV9 | CASSVEVASVGAGNEQFF | TGTGCCAGCAGCGTAGAAGTGGCTAGCGTCGGGGCCGGCAATGAGCAGTTCTTC
NA | NA | TRBJ2-2 | TRBV28 | CASKGYAPGELFF | TGTGCCAGCAAGGGGTATGCCCCCGGGGAGCTGTTTTTT
NA | NA | TRBJ1-1 | TRBV28 | CAAKTPSEAFF | TGTGCCGCGAAAACCCCCAGTGAAGCTTTCTTT
NA | NA | TRBJ1-2 | TRBV6-1 | CASSDYDGDKVYGYTF | TGTGCCAGCAGTGATTACGATGGGGACAAAGTCTATGGCTACACCTTC
NA | NA | TRBJ1-2 | TRBV13 | CASSLGAGVDYGYTF | TGTGCCAGCAGCTTAGGAGCGGGTGTGGACTATGGCTACACCTTC
NA | NA | TRBJ1-4 | TRBV7-9 | CASQELNEKLFF | TGTGCCAGCCAGGAGCTTAATGAAAAACTGTTTTTT
NA | NA | TRBJ1-3 | TRBV6-5 | CATTAGGAGNTIYF | TGTGCCACCACAGCGGGGGGAGCTGGAAACACCATATATTTT
TRBD1 | NA | TRBJ2-7 | TRBV7-2 | CASSYGTGDEQYF | TGTGCCAGCAGCTACGGGACAGGGGACGAGCAGTACTTC
NA | NA | TRBJ1-6 | TRBV30 | CAGSRETNSPLHF | TGTGCCGGATCCAGGGAGACTAATTCACCCCTCCACTTT
TRBD2 | NA | TRBJ2-2 | TRBV5-1 | CASSSWTSGRGAGELFF | TGCGCCAGCAGTTCTTGGACTAGCGGGAGAGGGGCCGGGGAGCTGTTTTTT
NA | NA | TRBJ2-3 | TRBV11-2 | CASSSRLADTQYF | TGTGCCAGCAGCTCTCGACTCGCCGATACGCAGTATTTT
NA | NA | TRBJ2-3 | TRBV7-2 | CASSRDGVPDTQYF | TGTGCCAGCAGCCGTGATGGGGTGCCAGATACGCAGTATTTT
NA | NA | TRBJ1-2 | TRBV30 | CAWSRDRTNYGYTF | TGTGCCTGGAGTCGCGACAGGACGAACTATGGCTACACCTTC
NA | few | TRBJ1-4 | TRBV10-3 | CAIREGVGTNEKLFF | TGTGCCATCAGGGAGGGGGTAGGAACTAATGAAAAACTGTTTTTT